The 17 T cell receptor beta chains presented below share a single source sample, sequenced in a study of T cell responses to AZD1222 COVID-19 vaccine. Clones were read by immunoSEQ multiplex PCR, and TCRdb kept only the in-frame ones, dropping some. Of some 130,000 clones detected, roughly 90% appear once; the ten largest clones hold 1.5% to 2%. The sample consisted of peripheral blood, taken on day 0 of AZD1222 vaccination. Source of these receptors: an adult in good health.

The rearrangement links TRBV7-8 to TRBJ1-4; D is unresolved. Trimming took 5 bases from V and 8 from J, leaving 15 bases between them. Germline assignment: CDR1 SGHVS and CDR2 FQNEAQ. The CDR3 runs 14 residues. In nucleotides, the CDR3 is TGTGCCAGCAGCCCCCAAGAGGTTTACGAAAAACTGTTTTTT. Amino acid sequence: CASSPQEVYEKLFF.

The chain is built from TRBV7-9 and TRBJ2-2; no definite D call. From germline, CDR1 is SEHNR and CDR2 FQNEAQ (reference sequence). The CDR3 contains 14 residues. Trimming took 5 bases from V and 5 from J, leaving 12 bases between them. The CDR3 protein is CASSPGRETGELFF. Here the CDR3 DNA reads TGTGCCAGCAGCCCTGGCCGCGAGACCGGGGAGCTGTTTTTT.

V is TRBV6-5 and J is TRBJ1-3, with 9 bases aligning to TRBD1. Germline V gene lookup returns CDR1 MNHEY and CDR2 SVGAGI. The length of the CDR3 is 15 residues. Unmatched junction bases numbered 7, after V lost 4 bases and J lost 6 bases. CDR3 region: CASSSPGQGTNTIYF. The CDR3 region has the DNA TGTGCCAGCAGTTCACCGGGACAGGGAACAAACACCATATATTTT.

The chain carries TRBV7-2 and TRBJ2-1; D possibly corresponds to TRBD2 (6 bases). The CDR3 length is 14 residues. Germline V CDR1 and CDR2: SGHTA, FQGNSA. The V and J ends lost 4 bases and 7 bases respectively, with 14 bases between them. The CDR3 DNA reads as TGTGCCAGCAGCTCCTCGACTAGTCCAAATGAGCAGTTCTTC. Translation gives CASSSSTSPNEQFF.

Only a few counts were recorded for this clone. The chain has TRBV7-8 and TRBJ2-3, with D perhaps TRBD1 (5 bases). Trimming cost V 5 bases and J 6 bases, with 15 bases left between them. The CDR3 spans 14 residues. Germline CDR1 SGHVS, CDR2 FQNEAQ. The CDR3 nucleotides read TGTGCCAGCAGCCCCCATGGGGCCGGGGATACGCAGTATTTT. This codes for CASSPHGAGDTQYF.

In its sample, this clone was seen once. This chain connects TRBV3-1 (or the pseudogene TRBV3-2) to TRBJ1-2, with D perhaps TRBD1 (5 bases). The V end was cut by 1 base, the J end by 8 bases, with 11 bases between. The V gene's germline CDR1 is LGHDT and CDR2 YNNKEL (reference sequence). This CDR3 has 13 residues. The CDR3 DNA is TGTGCCAGCAGCCAAGGATCAACAGGCGGCTACACCTTC. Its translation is CASSQGSTGGYTF.

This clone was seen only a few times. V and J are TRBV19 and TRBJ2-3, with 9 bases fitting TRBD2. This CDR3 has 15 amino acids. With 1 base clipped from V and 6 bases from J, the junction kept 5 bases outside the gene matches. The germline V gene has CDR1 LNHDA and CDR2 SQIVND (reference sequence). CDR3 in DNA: TGTGCCAGTAGTATAGCGTTGACTAGCGGTGATACGCAGTATTTT. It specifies CASSIALTSGDTQYF.

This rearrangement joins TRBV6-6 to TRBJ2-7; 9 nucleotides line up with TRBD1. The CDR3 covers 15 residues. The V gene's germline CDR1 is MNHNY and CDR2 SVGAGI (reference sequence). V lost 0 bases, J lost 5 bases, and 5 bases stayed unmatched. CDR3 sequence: CASSYSTGGRNEQYF. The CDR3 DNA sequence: TGTGCCAGCAGTTACTCTACAGGGGGCCGGAACGAGCAGTACTTC.

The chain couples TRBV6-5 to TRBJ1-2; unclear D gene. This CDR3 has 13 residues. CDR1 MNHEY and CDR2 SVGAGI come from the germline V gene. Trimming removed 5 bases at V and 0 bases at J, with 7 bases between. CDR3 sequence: CASSTDPNYGYTF. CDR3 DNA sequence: TGTGCCAGCAGTACAGACCCTAACTATGGCTACACCTTC.

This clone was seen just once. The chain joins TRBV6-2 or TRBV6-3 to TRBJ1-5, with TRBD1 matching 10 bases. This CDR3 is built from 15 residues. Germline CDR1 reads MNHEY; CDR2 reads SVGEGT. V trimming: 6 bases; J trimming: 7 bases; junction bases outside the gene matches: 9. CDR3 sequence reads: CASSFRDRGFQPQHF. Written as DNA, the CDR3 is TGTGCCAGCAGCTTCCGGGACAGGGGATTCCAGCCCCAGCATTTT.

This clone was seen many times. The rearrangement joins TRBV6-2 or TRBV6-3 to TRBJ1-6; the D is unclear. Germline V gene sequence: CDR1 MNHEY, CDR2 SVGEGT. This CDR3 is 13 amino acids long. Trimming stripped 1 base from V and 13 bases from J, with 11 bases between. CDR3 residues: CASSYYDVRPLHF. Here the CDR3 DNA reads TGTGCCAGCAGTTACTATGACGTCAGGCCCCTCCACTTT.

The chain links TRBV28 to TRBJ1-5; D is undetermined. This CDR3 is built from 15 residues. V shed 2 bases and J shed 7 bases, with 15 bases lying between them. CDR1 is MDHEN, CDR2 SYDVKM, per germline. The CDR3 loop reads CASSLIFQVGQPQHF. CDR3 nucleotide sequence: TGTGCCAGCAGTTTAATATTCCAGGTGGGCCAGCCCCAGCATTTT. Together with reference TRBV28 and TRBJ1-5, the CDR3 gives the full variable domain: DVKVTQSSRYLVKRTGEKVFLECVQDMDHENMFWYRQDPGLGLRLIYFSYDVKMKEKGDIPEGYSVSREKKERFSLILESASTNQTSMYLCASSLIFQVGQPQHFGDGTRLSIL.

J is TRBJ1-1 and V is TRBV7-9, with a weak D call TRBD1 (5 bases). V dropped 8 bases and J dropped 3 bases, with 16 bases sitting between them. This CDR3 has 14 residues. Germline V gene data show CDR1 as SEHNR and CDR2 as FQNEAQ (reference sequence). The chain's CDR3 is CASVRSGRHTEAFF. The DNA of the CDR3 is TGTGCCAGCGTCCGTTCAGGGCGGCACACTGAAGCTTTCTTT.

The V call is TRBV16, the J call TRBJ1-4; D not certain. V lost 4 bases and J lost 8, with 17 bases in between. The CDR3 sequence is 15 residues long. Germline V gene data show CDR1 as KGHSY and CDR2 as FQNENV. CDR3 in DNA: TGTGCCAGCAGCCGCAATCCCGGGTCTGAAGAAAAACTGTTTTTT. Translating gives CASSRNPGSEEKLFF.

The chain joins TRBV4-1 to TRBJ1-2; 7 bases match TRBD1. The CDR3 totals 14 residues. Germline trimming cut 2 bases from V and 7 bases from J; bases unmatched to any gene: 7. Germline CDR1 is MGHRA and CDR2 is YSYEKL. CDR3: CASSQMSAGGGYTF. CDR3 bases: TGCGCCAGCAGCCAAATGTCGGCAGGGGGTGGCTACACCTTC.

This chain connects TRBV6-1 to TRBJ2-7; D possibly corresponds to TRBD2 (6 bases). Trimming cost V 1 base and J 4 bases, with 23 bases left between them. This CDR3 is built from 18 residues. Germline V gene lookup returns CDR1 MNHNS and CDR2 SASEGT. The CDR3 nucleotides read TGTGCCAGCAGTGAAGTCTCGTACAGGACGGGACTCTCGTACGAGCAGTACTTC. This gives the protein CASSEVSYRTGLSYEQYF.

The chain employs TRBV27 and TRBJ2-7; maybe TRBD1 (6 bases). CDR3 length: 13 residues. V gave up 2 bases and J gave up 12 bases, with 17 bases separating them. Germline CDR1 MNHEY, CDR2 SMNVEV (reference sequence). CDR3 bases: TGTGCCAGCAGTTTAGAGGACAGCGAGGAGAGGTACTTC. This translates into CASSLEDSEERYF.